These 3 T cell receptor beta chains were sequenced from one sample in a study of cytomegalovirus exposure and HLA in healthy donors. The table came from immunoSEQ multiplex PCR; TCRdb's copy has only in-frame clones and leaves some out. This sample carries about 120,000 clones, roughly nine tenths of them seen once, and the ten largest clones take 1.1%. Sequencing was performed on PBMCs. These receptors all stem from a woman aged 18-30 years in good health and CMV-seronegative.

The rearrangement links TRBV19 to TRBJ1-1, with TRBD1 matching over 10 bases. Germline V gene sequence: CDR1 LNHDA, CDR2 SQIVND (reference sequence). J gave up 4 bases and V 5 bases, and 4 bases lay outside the gene matches. CDR3 length equals 14 residues. CDR3 sequence: CASSGTGEVTEAFF. As DNA, the CDR3 is TGTGCCAGTAGTGGGACAGGGGAAGTCACTGAAGCTTTCTTT.

The J gene is TRBJ2-7, the V gene TRBV28; D uncertain. CDR1 is MDHEN and CDR2 is SYDVKM in the germline V gene. This CDR3 contains 14 residues. Trimming stripped 8 bases from V and 3 bases from J, with 17 bases between. CDR3 in DNA: TGTGCCAGCGGTGGTAATCCGAGGTTCTACGAGCAGTACGTC. Its protein product is CASGGNPRFYEQYV.

V gene TRBV28 combines with J gene TRBJ1-1, with TRBD1 identical over 7 bases. V dropped 8 bases and J dropped 0; count of bases not matched to a gene: 3. CDR1 and CDR2 (germline): MDHEN, SYDVKM. The length of the CDR3 is 13 residues. CDR3 nucleotide sequence: TGTGCCAGCGGTGGACAGGTGAACACTGAAGCTTTCTTT. Translating it yields CASGGQVNTEAFF.